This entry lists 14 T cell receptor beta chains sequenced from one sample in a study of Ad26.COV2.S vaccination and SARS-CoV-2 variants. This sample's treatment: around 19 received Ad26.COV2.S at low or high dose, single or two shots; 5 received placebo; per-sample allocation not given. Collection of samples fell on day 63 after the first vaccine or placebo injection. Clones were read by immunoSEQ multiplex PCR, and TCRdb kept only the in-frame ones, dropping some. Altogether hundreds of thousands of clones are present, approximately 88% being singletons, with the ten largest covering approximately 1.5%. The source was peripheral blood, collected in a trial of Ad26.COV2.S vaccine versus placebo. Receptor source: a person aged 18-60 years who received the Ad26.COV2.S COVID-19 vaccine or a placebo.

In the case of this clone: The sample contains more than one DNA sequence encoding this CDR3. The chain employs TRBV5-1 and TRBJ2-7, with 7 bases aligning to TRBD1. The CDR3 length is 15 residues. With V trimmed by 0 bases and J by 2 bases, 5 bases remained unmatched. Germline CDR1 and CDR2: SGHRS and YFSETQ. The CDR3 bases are TGCGCCAGCAGCTTGGGAGGGACAGTACCCTACGAGCAGTACTTC. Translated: CASSLGGTVPYEQYF.

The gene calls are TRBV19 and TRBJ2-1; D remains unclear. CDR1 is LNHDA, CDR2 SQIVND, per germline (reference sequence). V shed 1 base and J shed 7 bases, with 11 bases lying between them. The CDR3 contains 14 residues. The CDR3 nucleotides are TGTGCCAGTAGTATAGTTGTCCAAGAAAATGAGCAGTTCTTC. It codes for CASSIVVQENEQFF. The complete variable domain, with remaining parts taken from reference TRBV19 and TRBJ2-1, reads DGGITQSPKYLFRKEGQNVTLSCEQNLNHDAMYWYRQDPGQGLRLIYYSQIVNDFQKGDIAEGYSVSREKKESFPLTVTSAQKNPTAFYLCASSIVVQENEQFFGPGTRLTVL.

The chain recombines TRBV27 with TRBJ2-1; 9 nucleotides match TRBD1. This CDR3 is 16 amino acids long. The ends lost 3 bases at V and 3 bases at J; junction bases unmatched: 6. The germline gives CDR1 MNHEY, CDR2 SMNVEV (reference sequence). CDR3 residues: CASSFPGQGFYNEQFF. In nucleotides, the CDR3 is TGTGCCAGCAGTTTTCCAGGACAGGGGTTCTACAATGAGCAGTTCTTC.

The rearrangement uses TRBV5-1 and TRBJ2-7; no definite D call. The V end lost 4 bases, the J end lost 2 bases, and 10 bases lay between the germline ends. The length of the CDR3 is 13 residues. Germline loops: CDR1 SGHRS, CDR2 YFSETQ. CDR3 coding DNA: TGCGCCAGCAGCCCGGACGTGACCTACGAGCAGTACTTC. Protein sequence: CASSPDVTYEQYF.

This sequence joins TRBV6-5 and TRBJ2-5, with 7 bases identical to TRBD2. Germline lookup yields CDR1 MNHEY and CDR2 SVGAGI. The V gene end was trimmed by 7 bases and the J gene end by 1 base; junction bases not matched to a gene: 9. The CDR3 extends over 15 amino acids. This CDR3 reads CASTQSGGLQETQYF. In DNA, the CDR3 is TGTGCCAGCACCCAATCGGGAGGTCTCCAAGAGACCCAGTACTTC.

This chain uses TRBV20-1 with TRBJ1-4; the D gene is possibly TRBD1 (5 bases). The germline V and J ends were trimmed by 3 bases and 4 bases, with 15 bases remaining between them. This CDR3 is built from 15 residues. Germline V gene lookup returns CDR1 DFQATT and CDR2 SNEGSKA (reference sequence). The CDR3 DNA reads TGCAGTGCTAGTGGGCGGGGGGTAGGTAATGAAAAACTGTTTTTT. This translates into CSASGRGVGNEKLFF.

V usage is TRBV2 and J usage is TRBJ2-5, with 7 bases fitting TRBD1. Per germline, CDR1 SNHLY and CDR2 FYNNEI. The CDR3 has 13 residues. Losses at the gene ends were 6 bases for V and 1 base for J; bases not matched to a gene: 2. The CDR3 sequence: CASSGDSQETQYF. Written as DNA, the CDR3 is TGTGCCAGCAGCGGGGACAGCCAAGAGACCCAGTACTTC.

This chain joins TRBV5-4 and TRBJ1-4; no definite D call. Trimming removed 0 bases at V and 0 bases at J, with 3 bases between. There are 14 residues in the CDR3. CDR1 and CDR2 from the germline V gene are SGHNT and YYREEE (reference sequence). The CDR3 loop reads CASSLGATNEKLFF. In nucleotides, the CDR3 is TGTGCCAGCAGCTTGGGTGCAACTAATGAAAAACTGTTTTTT.

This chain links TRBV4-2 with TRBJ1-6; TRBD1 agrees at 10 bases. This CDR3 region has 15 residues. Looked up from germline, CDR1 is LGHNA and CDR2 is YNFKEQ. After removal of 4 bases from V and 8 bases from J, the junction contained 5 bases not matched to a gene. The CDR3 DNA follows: TGTGCCAGCAGCCGACCCGGACAGGGGGATTCACCCCTCCACTTT. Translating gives CASSRPGQGDSPLHF.

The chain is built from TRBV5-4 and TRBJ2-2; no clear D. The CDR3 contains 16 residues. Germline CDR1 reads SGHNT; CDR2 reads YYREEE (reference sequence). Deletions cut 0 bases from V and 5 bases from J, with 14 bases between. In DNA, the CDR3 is TGTGCCAGCAGCTTGGCGGCACAGCCACGAACCGGGGAGCTGTTTTTT. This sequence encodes CASSLAAQPRTGELFF.

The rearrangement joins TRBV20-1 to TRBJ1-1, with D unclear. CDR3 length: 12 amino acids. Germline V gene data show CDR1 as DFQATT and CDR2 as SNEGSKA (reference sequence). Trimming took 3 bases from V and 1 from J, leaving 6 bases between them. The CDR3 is CSASTANTEAFF. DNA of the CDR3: TGCAGTGCTAGTACAGCGAACACTGAAGCTTTCTTT.

The CDR3 protein is CASSSGPISTDTQYF. The CDR3 DNA reads TGCGCCAGCAGCTCGGGACCCATTAGCACAGATACGCAGTATTTT. The V and J genes are TRBV5-1 and TRBJ2-3; D assignment may be TRBD1 or TRBD2 (5 bases each). Between the trimmed V and J ends, which lost 3 bases and 0 bases, there was a span of 11 bases. This CDR3 has 15 amino acids. The germline CDR1 and CDR2 sequences are SGHRS and YFSETQ.

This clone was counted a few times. The CDR3 here is CASRARGLAGETQYF. DNA for the CDR3: TGTGCCAGCAGGGCGCGGGGGCTAGCGGGAGAGACCCAGTACTTC. The V call is TRBV2, the J call TRBJ2-5; 8 nucleotides line up with TRBD2. The CDR3 runs to 15 residues. The germline CDR1 and CDR2 sequences are SNHLY and FYNNEI. The V segment lost 6 bases and the J segment 4 bases; nucleotides outside the gene matches: 10.

CDR3 sequence: CASSFSRGAYEQYF. In nucleotides, the CDR3 is TGTGCCAGCAGTTTCTCGAGAGGAGCCTACGAGCAGTACTTC. The rearrangement uses TRBV27 and TRBJ2-7; no firm D call. CDR1 MNHEY and CDR2 SMNVEV come from the germline V gene (reference sequence). V lost 3 bases and J lost 2, with 11 bases in between. The CDR3 runs to 14 residues.